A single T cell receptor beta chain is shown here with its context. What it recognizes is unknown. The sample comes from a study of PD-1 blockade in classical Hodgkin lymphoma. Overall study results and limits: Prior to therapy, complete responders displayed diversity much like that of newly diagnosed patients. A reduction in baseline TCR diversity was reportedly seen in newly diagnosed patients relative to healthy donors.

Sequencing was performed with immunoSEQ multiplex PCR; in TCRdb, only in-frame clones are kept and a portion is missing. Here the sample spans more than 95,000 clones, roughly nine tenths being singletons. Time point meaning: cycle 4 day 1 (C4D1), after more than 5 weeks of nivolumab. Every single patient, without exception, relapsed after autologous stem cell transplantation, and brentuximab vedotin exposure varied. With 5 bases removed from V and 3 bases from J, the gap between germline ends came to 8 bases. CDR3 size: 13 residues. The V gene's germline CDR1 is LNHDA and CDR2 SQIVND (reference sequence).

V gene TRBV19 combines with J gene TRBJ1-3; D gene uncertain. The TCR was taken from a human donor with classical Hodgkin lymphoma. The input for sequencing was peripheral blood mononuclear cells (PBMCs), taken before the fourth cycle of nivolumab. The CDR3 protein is CASSEEFGNTIYF. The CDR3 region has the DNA TGTGCCAGTAGTGAAGAATTTGGAAACACCATATATTTT. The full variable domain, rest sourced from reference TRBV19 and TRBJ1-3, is DGGITQSPKYLFRKEGQNVTLSCEQNLNHDAMYWYRQDPGQGLRLIYYSQIVNDFQKGDIAEGYSVSREKKESFPLTVTSAQKNPTAFYLCASSEEFGNTIYFGEGSWLTVV.